The table lists the clone carrying this T cell receptor (beta chain) with a few counts. What it binds is not known. This sample is drawn from a study of beta chain features in type 1 diabetes. About the study: There was similarity between patients and healthy donors in age, gender and cell yields.

The study reverse transcribed the entire isolated RNA, so it sequenced expressed TCRB transcripts. Here immunoSEQ multiplex PCR was the method, and the copy in TCRdb shows in-frame clones only, minus some. The table includes around 150,000 clones, over 9% detected once. Study conclusions and caveats: In every one of the four CD4+ subsets, TCRB CDR3s were moderately but significantly shorter in Type 1 diabetes patients.

Sorted populations all had greater than 95% purity. This TCR was recovered from a man aged 25-45 years with type 1 diabetes. The sequenced material came from central memory CD4+ T cells from blood.

CDR3 sequence (DNA): TGTGCCATCAGAGGGACTAATAGCAATGAGCAGTTCTTC. Its protein is CAIRGTNSNEQFF. The rearrangement joins TRBV10-3 to TRBJ2-1; 7 nucleotides align to TRBD2. Germline V gene data show CDR1 as ENHRY and CDR2 as SYGVKD. Trimming at V came to 6 bases and at J to 6 bases, leaving 5 bases not matched to a gene. The CDR3 loop spans 13 amino acids.